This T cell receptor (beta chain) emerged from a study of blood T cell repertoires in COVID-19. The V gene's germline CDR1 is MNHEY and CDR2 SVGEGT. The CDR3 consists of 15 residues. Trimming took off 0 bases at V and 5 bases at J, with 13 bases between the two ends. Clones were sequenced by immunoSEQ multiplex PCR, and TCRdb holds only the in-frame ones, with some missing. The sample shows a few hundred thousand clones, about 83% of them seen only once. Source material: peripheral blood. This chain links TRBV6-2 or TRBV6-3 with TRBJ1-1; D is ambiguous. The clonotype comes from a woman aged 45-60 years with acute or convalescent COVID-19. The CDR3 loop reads CASSYSRVRGTEAFF. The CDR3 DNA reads TGTGCCAGCAGTTACTCCCGGGTAAGAGGAACTGAAGCTTTCTTT.